A selection of T cell receptor beta chains follows, all from one sample in a study of beta chain features in type 1 diabetes. Sequenced by immunoSEQ multiplex PCR; TCRdb stores in-frame clones only, minus some. The sample includes some 400,000 clones, over 12% of them seen just once. Sequencing was carried out using naive CD4+ T cells from blood. The receptors originated from a woman between 18 and 29 years old in good health. CDR3s include the opening cysteine and the closing phenylalanine or tryptophan. A D gene is named only where the DNA matches it firmly. Some rows mark clone size as missing; the rest say once, few, many or name a class of expanded clone.

abundance	v_gene	j_gene	d_gene	len	CDR3aa	CDR3nt
.	TRBV7-6	TRBJ2-3	.	17	CASSLARATGLADTQYF	TGTGCCAGCAGCTTAGCGCGAGCGACGGGGTTGGCAGATACGCAGTATTTT
.	TRBV21-1	TRBJ2-7	.	17	CASSKPEGRESYYEQYF	TGTGCCAGCAGCAAACCAGAGGGTAGGGAGTCCTACTACGAGCAGTACTTC
.	TRBV4-1	TRBJ2-7	TRBD2	17	CASSQGTSGRPPYEQYF	TGCGCCAGCAGCCAAGGGACTAGCGGGAGGCCGCCCTACGAGCAGTACTTC
few	TRBV9	TRBJ2-7	TRBD2	17	CASSVGPDGGLIYEQYF	TGTGCCAGCAGCGTAGGGCCCGATGGGGGACTAATCTACGAGCAGTACTTC
.	TRBV7-2	TRBJ2-7	.	14	CASSRSAAYYEQYF	TGTGCCAGCAGCCGTTCCGCGGCTTACTACGAGCAGTACTTC
few	TRBV29-1	TRBJ2-1	TRBD1	13	CSVERDRGVEQFF	TGCAGCGTTGAACGTGACAGGGGCGTTGAGCAGTTCTTC
.	TRBV29-1	TRBJ1-1	TRBD1	14	CSVWTGQKNTEAFF	TGCAGCGTTTGGACGGGACAGAAAAACACTGAAGCTTTCTTT
few	TRBV4-3	TRBJ2-2	.	15	CASSLGGGGTGELFF	TGCGCCAGCAGCCTGGGGGGAGGGGGCACCGGGGAGCTGTTTTTT
.	TRBV7-9	TRBJ2-5	.	13	CASDGGSGETQYF	TGTGCCAGCGATGGAGGGAGTGGGGAGACCCAGTACTTC
.	TRBV30	TRBJ1-4	TRBD1	13	CAAATGGGEKLFF	TGTGCCGCCGCGACAGGGGGTGGTGAAAAACTGTTTTTT
few	TRBV5-1	TRBJ2-5	TRBD2	18	CASSLGLAVPGSQETQYF	TGCGCCAGCAGCTTGGGACTAGCGGTACCCGGATCCCAAGAGACCCAGTACTTC
.	TRBV30	TRBJ1-2	.	11	CAWSSGHGYTF	TGTGCCTGGAGTTCAGGTCATGGCTACACCTTC
few	TRBV18	TRBJ2-5	.	15	CASSLTKGQVETQYF	TGTGCCAGCTCACTCACAAAGGGGCAGGTGGAGACCCAGTACTTC
few	TRBV7-9	TRBJ2-1	TRBD2	17	CASSLTQRLAGANEQFF	TGTGCCAGCAGCTTGACCCAACGACTAGCGGGGGCCAATGAGCAGTTCTTC
.	TRBV18	TRBJ2-7	.	16	CASSPPMRGKSYEQYF	TGTGCCAGCTCACCCCCTATGAGAGGAAAAAGCTACGAGCAGTACTTC
.	TRBV5-1	TRBJ2-6	TRBD2	18	CASTWVAGVSSGANVLTF	TGCGCCAGCACCTGGGTAGCGGGTGTGAGCTCTGGGGCCAACGTCCTGACTTTC
.	TRBV19	TRBJ2-5	TRBD1	18	CASSISSTSTGMGETQYF	TGTGCCAGTAGTATTTCCTCGACCTCGACAGGGATGGGAGAGACCCAGTACTTC
few	TRBV7-9	TRBJ2-3	TRBD1	18	CASSPVGLGQGSTDTQYF	TGTGCCAGCAGCCCTGTGGGCTTGGGACAGGGGTCCACAGATACGCAGTATTTT
.	TRBV4-3	TRBJ2-3	TRBD1	15	CASSSTGVVADTQYF	TGCGCCAGCAGCTCTACAGGGGTGGTCGCAGATACGCAGTATTTT
.	TRBV4-2	TRBJ2-5	TRBD1	15	CASSRGYRGQETQYF	TGTGCCAGCAGCCGTGGGTACAGGGGACAAGAGACCCAGTACTTC
few	TRBV13	TRBJ2-4	.	16	CASSPRQPPAKNIQYF	TGTGCCAGCAGCCCTCGACAGCCGCCAGCCAAAAACATTCAGTACTTC
few	TRBV29-1	TRBJ2-7	.	12	CSGRTRAYEQYF	TGCAGCGGGAGGACCCGAGCCTACGAGCAGTACTTC
.	TRBV30	TRBJ2-3	.	13	CAWMERGTDTQYF	TGTGCCTGGATGGAAAGGGGAACAGATACGCAGTATTTT
few	TRBV30	TRBJ1-4	.	13	CAWSGMGGEKLFF	TGTGCCTGGAGTGGGATGGGGGGTGAAAAACTGTTTTTT
.	TRBV11-2	TRBJ2-3	.	15	CASSLGAGVTDTQYF	TGTGCCAGCAGCTTAGGGGCAGGGGTCACAGATACGCAGTATTTT
.	TRBV21-1	TRBJ2-7	.	16	CASSKRGPRAYYEQYF	TGTGCCAGCAGCAAAAGGGGCCCAAGGGCCTACTACGAGCAGTACTTC
few	TRBV30	TRBJ1-3	TRBD1	13	CAWSTTGRNTIYF	TGTGCCTGGAGCACGACAGGGAGAAACACCATATATTTT
.	TRBV23-1	TRBJ1-2	.	16	CASSQLPGRLNYGYTF	TGCGCCAGCAGTCAACTGCCTGGGAGGCTTAACTATGGCTACACCTTC
.	TRBV30	TRBJ2-7	TRBD2	15	CAWSVGLAGFHEQYF	TGTGCCTGGAGTGTCGGACTAGCTGGGTTCCACGAGCAGTACTTC
.	TRBV20-1	TRBJ2-1	.	11	CSARTRSEQFF	TGCAGTGCTAGAACTCGTAGCGAGCAGTTCTTC
.	TRBV23-1	TRBJ2-7	TRBD1	15	CASSQSEDRFSSKYF	TGCGCCAGCAGTCAATCAGAGGACAGGTTCTCAAGCAAATACTTC
few	TRBV9	TRBJ2-3	TRBD2	16	CASSAGTSGYTDTQYF	TGTGCCAGCAGCGCCGGGACTAGCGGCTACACAGATACGCAGTATTTT
few	TRBV19	TRBJ1-5	.	13	CASSDRLNQPQHF	TGTGCCAGTAGCGACAGGCTAAATCAGCCCCAGCATTTT
.	TRBV18	TRBJ1-2	.	14	CASSSDSVSYGYTF	TGTGCCAGCTCATCGGACAGCGTTTCCTATGGCTACACCTTC
.	TRBV9	TRBJ2-1	TRBD2	16	CASSVATGLAGVEQFF	TGTGCCAGCAGCGTAGCTACGGGACTAGCGGGAGTAGAGCAGTTCTTC
few	TRBV18	TRBJ1-5	TRBD1	15	CASSPSTGYNQPQHF	TGTGCCAGCTCACCCTCGACAGGGTACAATCAGCCCCAGCATTTT
.	TRBV28	TRBJ2-5	.	14	CASRARPPQETQYF	TGTGCCAGCAGGGCTCGTCCTCCCCAAGAGACCCAGTACTTC
few	TRBV5-8	TRBJ2-7	.	13	CASSFQVPYEQYF	TGTGCCAGCAGCTTTCAGGTGCCCTACGAGCAGTACTTC
once	TRBV21-1	TRBJ2-6	.	17	CASSKTGRSSGANVLTF	TGTGCCAGCAGCAAGACAGGTCGGAGCTCTGGGGCCAACGTCCTGACTTTC